The 20 T cell receptor beta chains listed next were all sequenced from one sample in a study of regulatory T cells in long-lasting Graves disease. Arm-PCR of CDR3 regions and iRepertoire HTBI primers were used to build TCR beta libraries. A single record per CDR3 protein comes from TCRdb applying MiXCR to the multiplex PCR reads. The profile covers a few hundred thousand distinct CDR3 sequences, with 15% to 20% appearing a single time and about 19% taken by the ten largest. Time point noted: newly diagnosed GD, antithyroid drugs for less than 3 months. Scientists built the TCR library using RNA that was extracted from PBMCs. These same data were also listed under a study on T cells in Graves' hyperthyroidism and ophthalmopathy.

The specimen was peripheral blood mononuclear cells (PBMCs), collected at new diagnosis, from a patient treated with antithyroid drugs. The receptors shown here come from a woman aged 18-35 years with Graves disease.

For this clonotype: A much more abundant neighbour one base away suggests this may be a read error. The rearrangement joins TRBV7-2 to TRBJ2-1, with D tentatively TRBD1 or TRBD2 (5 bases each). There are 13 residues in the CDR3. Germline lookup yields CDR1 SGHTA and CDR2 FQGNSA. CDR3 amino acids: CASSLGGRGEQLF. CDR3 DNA sequence: TGTGCCAGCAGCTTAGGGGGCCGTGGGGAGCAGCTCTTC.

In this sample, this clonotype turned up many times. The chain couples TRBV11-1 to TRBJ2-7; 7 bases agree with TRBD1. Germline CDR1 SGHAT, CDR2 FQDESV (reference sequence). The CDR3 has 14 amino acids. V dropped 5 bases and J dropped 7; count of bases not matched to a gene: 11. The CDR3 region has the DNA TGTGCCAGCAGCCCCGACAGGGTTTGGCTGGAGCAGTACTTC. Amino acid sequence: CASSPDRVWLEQYF. Full variable domain (remainder filled in from reference TRBV11-1 and TRBJ2-7): EAEVAQSPRYKITEKSQAVAFWCDPISGHATLYWYRQILGQGPELLVQFQDESVVDDSQLPKDRFSAERLKGVDSTLKIQPAELGDSAMYLCASSPDRVWLEQYFGPGTRLTVT.

This clonotype was seen at least ten times. The gene calls are TRBV6-2 or TRBV6-3 and TRBJ1-1, with D possibly TRBD1 on 5 matching bases. The CDR3 runs to 15 residues. Trimming cost V 5 bases and J 6 bases, with 19 bases left between them. Per germline, CDR1 MNHEY and CDR2 SVGEGT. In nucleotides, the CDR3 is TGTGCCAGCAGTCCCACTACAGGAAGGGGTCCTGAAGCTTTCTTT. Encoded protein: CASSPTTGRGPEAFF.

The rearrangement links TRBV12-3 or TRBV12-4 to TRBJ1-2; D may be TRBD1 (6 bases). Trimming took off 6 bases at V and 4 bases at J, with 12 bases between the two ends. CDR3 length: 13 amino acids. CDR3 nucleotides: TGTGCCAGCAGCTGGGGACAATTCTATGGCTACACCTTC. It encodes CASSWGQFYGYTF.

This chain links TRBV5-1 with TRBJ2-6; D ambiguous. Trimming took 0 bases from V and 0 from J, leaving 13 bases between them. There are 18 residues in the CDR3. The germline V gene encodes CDR1 SGHRS and CDR2 YFSETQ. The CDR3 coding sequence is TGCGCCAGCAGCTTGGGTGTGGACGGATACTCTGGGGCCAACGTCCTGACTTTC. It specifies CASSLGVDGYSGANVLTF.

This clonotype appeared many times. J is TRBJ2-3 and V is TRBV27, with a weak D call TRBD1 (6 bases). The germline V gene encodes CDR1 MNHEY and CDR2 SMNVEV (reference sequence). V lost 1 base and J lost 3, with 14 bases in between. The CDR3 covers 16 residues. The CDR3 reads CASSLWGRGETDTQYF. The CDR3 bases are TGTGCCAGCAGTTTATGGGGCAGGGGAGAAACAGATACGCAGTATTTT.

This clonotype was counted at least ten times. This chain connects TRBV5-1 to TRBJ1-4; D unclear. Deletions cut 0 bases from V and 4 bases from J, with 7 bases between. The length of the CDR3 is 14 residues. Germline CDR1 and CDR2: SGHRS and YFSETQ. This chain's CDR3 is CASSLGRLNEKLFF. The CDR3 nucleotides are TGCGCCAGCAGCTTGGGAAGGCTTAATGAAAAACTGTTTTTT.

The chain couples TRBV7-2 to TRBJ1-5, with D possibly TRBD1 on 5 matching bases. CDR1 is SGHTA and CDR2 is FQGNSA in the germline V gene. The CDR3 contains 15 residues. Trimming took 2 bases from V and 9 from J, leaving 17 bases between them. The CDR3 nucleotides are TGTGCCAGCAGCTTACCTCCTACAGGAGTCCTGCCCCAGCATTTT. Translated: CASSLPPTGVLPQHF.

The chain links TRBV10-3 to TRBJ2-3; 7 nucleotides line up with TRBD1. CDR1 and CDR2 (germline): ENHRY, SYGVKD. CDR3 length equals 15 residues. Trimming removed 4 bases from V and 0 bases from J; junction bases left unmatched: 4. CDR3 in amino acids: CAISGGQQSTDTQYF. The CDR3 bases are TGTGCCATCAGTGGGGGACAGCAAAGCACAGATACGCAGTATTTT.

This clonotype occurred many times. V usage is TRBV6-2 or TRBV6-3 and J usage is TRBJ2-3; the D gene is possibly TRBD1 (5 bases). The germline V gene encodes CDR1 MNHEY and CDR2 SVGEGT. The CDR3 is 15 amino acids. Trimming shortened V by 8 bases and J by 0 bases, and 15 bases separated the two germline ends. As DNA, the CDR3 is TGTGCCAGCGGGCTCCGTGGGGCTAGCACAGATACGCAGTATTTT. It is translated as CASGLRGASTDTQYF.

This clonotype was counted only a few times. V and J are TRBV20-1 and TRBJ2-2; D unclear. This CDR3 is 19 amino acids long. Germline-derived CDR1 and CDR2 are DFQATT and SNEGSKA (reference sequence). V dropped 3 bases and J dropped 1 base, with 24 bases sitting between them. The CDR3 DNA reads TGCAGTGCTAGTAGGGCCGCCGTGTCCGGTCTGGGGAACACCGGGGAGCTGTTTTTT. This codes for CSASRAAVSGLGNTGELFF.

On this clonotype itself: This sequence may be a read error, since a much larger clone differs from it by one base. The CDR3 loop is CASSEGHGTMNTEAFF. The CDR3, as DNA: TGTGCCAGCAGTGAGGGTCACGGGACCATGAACACTGAAGCTTTCTTT. The rearrangement uses TRBV6-1 and TRBJ1-1; perhaps TRBD1 as D (5 bases). Trimming pared 3 bases from V and 0 bases from J, leaving 14 bases between. The germline CDR1 and CDR2 sequences are MNHNS and SASEGT. There are 16 residues in the CDR3.

The rearrangement uses TRBV9 and TRBJ1-5; D not certain. The CDR3 contains 15 residues. Trimming cost V 0 bases and J 4 bases, with 11 bases left between them. Germline V lookup: CDR1 SGDLS, CDR2 YYNGEE. This CDR3 reads CASSVGDFDNQPQHF. In DNA form, the CDR3 reads TGTGCCAGCAGCGTAGGTGATTTTGATAATCAGCCCCAGCATTTT.

This clonotype was counted ten times or more. The chain carries TRBV5-1 and TRBJ2-2; 7 bases map to TRBD2. The CDR3 sequence is 19 residues long. Germline V gives CDR1 SGHRS, CDR2 YFSETQ. The J segment lost 1 base and the V segment lost 2 bases, leaving 14 bases of the junction unmatched. The CDR3 DNA reads TGCGCCAGCAGCTTAATCGCGGGGGACGGGCGGCGGAACACCGGGGAGCTGTTTTTT. It is translated as CASSLIAGDGRRNTGELFF.

This clonotype was seen many times. The chain is built from TRBV7-9 and TRBJ2-5, with TRBD2 as a possible D gene (6 bases). The CDR3 consists of 13 residues. Germline V lookup: CDR1 SEHNR, CDR2 FQNEAQ (reference sequence). Trimming pared 5 bases from V and 5 bases from J, leaving 12 bases between. CDR3 nucleotides: TGTGCCAGCAGCACGGGACTGCGGGAGACCCAGTACTTC. Protein product: CASSTGLRETQYF.

The table lists this clonotype with many counts. The chain couples TRBV28 to TRBJ1-2, with 7 bases fitting TRBD1. CDR1 is MDHEN, CDR2 SYDVKM, per germline. Trimming took 7 bases from V and 8 from J; bases not matched to a gene: 16. The CDR3 totals 15 residues. CDR3 region: CASKKEGQRSRGYTF. The CDR3 DNA is TGTGCCAGCAAAAAAGAGGGACAGAGGTCTCGAGGCTACACCTTC.

At least ten counts were recorded for this clonotype. The chain recombines TRBV20-1 with TRBJ1-5; D gene unclear. Germline CDR1 is DFQATT and CDR2 is SNEGSKA (reference sequence). CDR3 length: 18 residues. V was shortened by 6 bases and J by 2 bases, with 26 bases between the two germline ends. CDR3: CSAPPVTAQFGGNQPQHF. The CDR3 nucleotides are TGCAGTGCCCCCCCCGTGACGGCACAGTTTGGGGGCAATCAGCCCCAGCATTTT.

This clonotype appeared many times. The genes are TRBV5-1 and TRBJ1-1; D is unclear. The V gene lost 4 bases and the J gene lost 4 bases, with 11 bases spanning the gap. The CDR3 has 13 amino acids. Germline V gene lookup returns CDR1 SGHRS and CDR2 YFSETQ. The DNA for the CDR3 is TGCGCCAGCAGCCGACGCGGTGGCACTGAAGCTTTCTTT. It is translated as CASSRRGGTEAFF.

This clonotype has just a few counts. The V gene is TRBV5-4, the J gene TRBJ1-2, with a possible D match to TRBD1 (5 bases). V was pared by 5 bases and J by 5 bases, with 13 bases between. CDR1 and CDR2 (germline): SGHNT, YYREEE (reference sequence). CDR3 length: 13 residues. The DNA of the CDR3 is TGTGCCAGCAGTTTATGGGGGTCTTATGGCTACACCTTC. Its protein product is CASSLWGSYGYTF. The full variable domain, with the rest looked up from reference TRBV5-4 and TRBJ1-2, is ETGVTQSPTHLIKTRGQQVTLRCSSQSGHNTVSWYQQALGQGPQFIFQYYREEENGRGNFPPRFSGLQFPNYSSELNVNALELDDSALYLCASSLWGSYGYTFGSGTRLTVV.

The V gene is TRBV20-1, the J gene TRBJ1-5; possible D gene TRBD1, 6 bases. Trimming removed 6 bases at V and 6 bases at J, with 21 bases between. CDR1 is DFQATT and CDR2 is SNEGSKA in the germline V gene (reference sequence). The length of the CDR3 is 15 residues. This CDR3 is CSAAHSRGAGQPQHF. CDR3 in DNA: TGCAGTGCCGCCCATAGTCGGGGGGCTGGTCAGCCCCAGCATTTT.